The 4 T cell receptor beta chains given below trace back to one sample, sequenced in a study of CD4 T cells in relation to SARS-CoV-2 and coronaviruses. Sequencing was performed with immunoSEQ multiplex PCR; in TCRdb, only in-frame clones are kept and a portion is missing. The sample lists around 35,000 clones, under 90% occurring once. These receptors have no known antigen. Sequences were obtained from naive CD4+ T cells from PBMCs, cultured in vitro. The subset was: naive CD4+ T cells isolated by negative enrichment. These receptors all come from an adult with COVID-19.

This clone was counted between two and nine times. The CDR3 DNA sequence: TGCGCCAGCAGCCTCTACGGAGCCGGGGAGCTGTTTTTT. Translation gives CASSLYGAGELFF. The V and J genes are TRBV5-1 and TRBJ2-2; D gene unclear. Germline CDR1 is SGHRS and CDR2 is YFSETQ. The CDR3 runs 13 residues. Trimming pared 4 bases from V and 6 bases from J, leaving 10 bases between.

In regard to this clone: This CDR3 is also generated by other DNA sequences in the sample. This rearrangement joins TRBV3-1 (or the pseudogene TRBV3-2) to TRBJ2-7; D unresolved. The CDR3 contains 11 residues. CDR1 and CDR2 from the germline V gene are LGHDT and YNNKEL (reference sequence). V lost 1 base and J 3 bases, leaving 1 base between the germline ends. CDR3 loop: CASSQGYEQYF. CDR3 DNA sequence: TGTGCCAGCAGCCAAGGCTACGAGCAGTACTTC.

In this sample, this clone turned up once. The CDR3 reads CASSSGTLYEQYF. DNA for the CDR3: TGTGCCAGCAGCTCCGGGACACTCTACGAGCAGTACTTC. This chain uses TRBV6-5 with TRBJ2-7; TRBD1 is a possible D gene (6 bases). With 6 bases removed from V and 3 bases from J, the gap between germline ends came to 12 bases. CDR1 and CDR2 (germline): MNHEY, SVGAGI. CDR3 size: 13 residues.

This chain connects TRBV28 to TRBJ2-2, with TRBD2 matching over 7 bases. Trimming removed 7 bases from V and 7 bases from J; junction bases left unmatched: 9. CDR3 length equals 14 residues. CDR1 is MDHEN and CDR2 is SYDVKM in the germline V gene. CDR3 sequence: CASTVGGSSGELFF. The CDR3 DNA reads TGTGCCAGCACGGTTGGCGGGAGTAGCGGGGAGCTGTTTTTT. The full variable domain, its missing parts supplied by reference TRBV28 and TRBJ2-2, is DVKVTQSSRYLVKRTGEKVFLECVQDMDHENMFWYRQDPGLGLRLIYFSYDVKMKEKGDIPEGYSVSREKKERFSLILESASTNQTSMYLCASTVGGSSGELFFGEGSRLTVL.